This TCR beta chain comes out of a study of cytomegalovirus exposure and HLA in healthy donors. Study-level information: About 179 million T cells yielded around 120 million unique TCR beta sequences in earlier analysis.

With 60 Vbeta and 13 Jbeta primers, the PCR was carried out. Method: immunoSEQ multiplex PCR; TCRdb's copy keeps in-frame clones and lacks some. The sample includes 120,000 to 150,000 clones, 70% to 75% of them seen just once. The CDR3 sequence is 13 residues long. V lost 6 bases to trimming and J lost 10 bases, with 16 bases between them. Germline V CDR1 and CDR2: LNHDA, SQIVND (reference sequence). Regarding the study as a whole: In a later analysis, a missense DCLRE1C variant was linked to TCR beta V- and J-gene trimming.

The sample holds one count of this clone. Antigen unknown. This sequence joins TRBV19 and TRBJ1-5; D possibly corresponds to TRBD1 (6 bases). This receptor was taken from a woman aged 40 to 49 in good health and CMV-seronegative. Sequenced: PBMCs. CDR3 protein: CASRGGAYNPQHF. CDR3 bases: TGTGCCAGTAGGGGGGGGGCCTACAATCCCCAGCATTTT. Complete variable domain (other parts from reference TRBV19 and TRBJ1-5): DGGITQSPKYLFRKEGQNVTLSCEQNLNHDAMYWYRQDPGQGLRLIYYSQIVNDFQKGDIAEGYSVSREKKESFPLTVTSAQKNPTAFYLCASRGGAYNPQHFGDGTRLSIL.